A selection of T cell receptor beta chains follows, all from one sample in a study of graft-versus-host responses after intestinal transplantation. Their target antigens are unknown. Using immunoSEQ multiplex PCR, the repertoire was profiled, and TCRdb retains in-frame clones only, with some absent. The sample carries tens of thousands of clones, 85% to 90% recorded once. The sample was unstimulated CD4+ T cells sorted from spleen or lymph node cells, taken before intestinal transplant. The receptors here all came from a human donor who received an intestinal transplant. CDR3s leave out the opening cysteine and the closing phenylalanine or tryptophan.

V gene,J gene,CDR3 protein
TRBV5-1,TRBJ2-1,ATRKDQRERNYNEQF
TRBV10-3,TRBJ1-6,AIRRTGKVDSPLH
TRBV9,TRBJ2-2,ASSALTGAGELF
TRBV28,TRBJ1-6,ASRLAGANSPLH
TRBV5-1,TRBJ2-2,ASSLGQGHGELF
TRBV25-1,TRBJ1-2,ASVGQNNYGYT
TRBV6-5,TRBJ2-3,ASSSLGTQY
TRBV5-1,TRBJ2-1,ASSLGFPSYNEQF
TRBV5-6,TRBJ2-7,ASSLITSGSIHEQY
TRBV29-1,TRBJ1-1,SATMLGQGTEAF
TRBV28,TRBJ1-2,ASSFSGQGRYGYT
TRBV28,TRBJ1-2,ASSFPGLVYGYT
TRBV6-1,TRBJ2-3,ASSGLAGGPDTQY
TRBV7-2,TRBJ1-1,ASSPTGQLNTEAF
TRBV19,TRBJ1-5,ASSQGERPQH